This T cell receptor beta chain was identified in a study of blood T cell repertoires in COVID-19. Looking at the study overall: Spain, Italy and the United States supplied samples that represented acute and convalescent COVID-19.

In Cohort 3, a recovered donor had either two negative PCRs, clearance, or symptom resolution. Using immunoSEQ multiplex PCR, the repertoire was profiled, and TCRdb retains in-frame clones only, with some absent. The sample lists a few hundred thousand clones, approximately 83% occurring once. This clonotype originated in a woman in her fifties or sixties who had recovered from COVID-19. The sample comprised PBMCs or T cells enriched from blood (not recorded which).

The CDR3: CASSFPPSSLEFF. DNA of the CDR3: TGCGCCAGCAGCTTCCCCCCTTCCTCTTTAGAGTTCTTC. V and J are TRBV5-1 and TRBJ2-1, with unresolved D. The germline CDR1 and CDR2 sequences are SGHRS and YFSETQ. This CDR3 spans 13 amino acids. V lost 2 bases and J 14 bases, leaving 17 bases between the germline ends. Supplemented by reference TRBV5-1 and TRBJ2-1, the full variable domain reads KAGVTQTPRYLIKTRGQQVTLSCSPISGHRSVSWYQQTPGQGLQFLFEYFSETQRNKGNFPGRFSGRQFSNSRSEMNVSTLELGDSALYLCASSFPPSSLEFFGPGTRLTVL.